One sample yielded the 9 T cell receptor beta chains listed below, sequenced in a study of T cells in localized non-small cell lung cancer. The data were produced by immunoSEQ multiplex PCR, yet TCRdb's version contains in-frame clones alone and is incomplete. The data contain 50,000 to 70,000 clones, about four fifths of them singletons. The sample was PBMCs, taken before any cancer treatment. All receptors come from a man aged 35-69 years with stage II lung adenocarcinoma.

The chain is built from TRBV19 and TRBJ1-1, with TRBD1 as a possible D gene (5 bases). The CDR3 extends over 12 amino acids. Germline lookup yields CDR1 LNHDA and CDR2 SQIVND (reference sequence). Trimming removed 3 bases from V and 7 bases from J, with 9 bases in between. Here the CDR3 DNA reads TGTGCCAGTAGTATCGGGACCTATGAAGCTTTCTTT. Protein product: CASSIGTYEAFF.

The chain is built from TRBV6-5 and TRBJ2-1, with a weak D call TRBD2 (6 bases). The V gene lost 6 bases and the J gene lost 0 bases, with 9 bases spanning the gap. CDR1 is MNHEY and CDR2 is SVGAGI in the germline V gene. This CDR3 spans 14 amino acids. Here the CDR3 reads CASRRGVSYNEQFF. The CDR3 DNA reads as TGTGCCAGCAGGCGGGGAGTCTCCTACAATGAGCAGTTCTTC.

The rearrangement links TRBV9 to TRBJ1-3; 9 positions agree with TRBD1. Germline values: CDR1 SGDLS, CDR2 YYNGEE. CDR3 size: 14 residues. V lost 3 bases and J lost 5; bases outside the gene matches: 3. CDR3 nucleotides: TGTGCCAGCAGCGCAGGGACAGGGAGAAACACCATATATTTT. Translated: CASSAGTGRNTIYF.

The rearrangement uses TRBV5-6 and TRBJ1-5; D gene unclear. The germline V gene has CDR1 SGHDT and CDR2 YYEEEE. The length of the CDR3 is 14 residues. The germline V and J ends were trimmed by 0 bases and 0 bases, with 4 bases remaining between them. CDR3 sequence (DNA): TGTGCCAGCAGCTTGGGCGGTAGCAATCAGCCCCAGCATTTT. It specifies CASSLGGSNQPQHF.

V gene TRBV5-1 combines with J gene TRBJ2-5, with 8 bases identical to TRBD1. The ends lost 0 bases at V and 4 bases at J; junction bases unmatched: 5. The length of the CDR3 is 15 residues. In germline, CDR1 is SGHRS, CDR2 YFSETQ. This CDR3 is CASSLAAGGAETQYF. The CDR3 nucleotides read TGCGCCAGCAGCTTGGCGGCAGGGGGCGCAGAGACCCAGTACTTC.

The chain is built from TRBV11-2 and TRBJ2-7; 9 nucleotides line up with TRBD2. Germline lookup yields CDR1 SGHAT and CDR2 FQNNGV. The junction had 3 bases not matched to a gene; V was cut back by 1 base and J by 2 bases. The CDR3 runs 15 residues. The chain's CDR3 is CASSLGTSVTYEQYF. The CDR3 DNA reads TGTGCCAGCAGCTTAGGGACTAGCGTCACCTACGAGCAGTACTTC.

This chain uses TRBV5-8 with TRBJ2-7, with 8 positions matching TRBD1. The CDR3 is 15 amino acids. The V gene's germline CDR1 is SGHTS and CDR2 YDEGEE. J was trimmed by 2 bases and V by 3 bases; bases with no gene match: 7. CDR3 residues: CASSSGQGSAYEQYF. The CDR3 DNA is TGTGCCAGCAGCTCTGGACAGGGTAGTGCCTACGAGCAGTACTTC.

The chain uses TRBV6-1 and TRBJ2-5; D tentatively fits TRBD1 or TRBD2 (5 bases each). V was trimmed by 7 bases and J by 5 bases, leaving 11 bases between them. The germline V gene has CDR1 MNHNS and CDR2 SASEGT. The CDR3 contains 12 residues. The CDR3 spells CASIDWGETQYF. The CDR3, as DNA: TGTGCCAGCATTGACTGGGGGGAGACCCAGTACTTC.

The chain employs TRBV5-4 and TRBJ1-2, with 8 bases aligning to TRBD1. CDR3 length: 16 amino acids. The germline V gene has CDR1 SGHNT and CDR2 YYREEE (reference sequence). The J segment lost 2 bases and the V segment lost 1 base, leaving 7 bases of the junction unmatched. DNA for the CDR3: TGTGCCAGCAGCTTGCAGGGGGCGCGAGGGAACTATGGCTACACCTTC. This codes for CASSLQGARGNYGYTF.